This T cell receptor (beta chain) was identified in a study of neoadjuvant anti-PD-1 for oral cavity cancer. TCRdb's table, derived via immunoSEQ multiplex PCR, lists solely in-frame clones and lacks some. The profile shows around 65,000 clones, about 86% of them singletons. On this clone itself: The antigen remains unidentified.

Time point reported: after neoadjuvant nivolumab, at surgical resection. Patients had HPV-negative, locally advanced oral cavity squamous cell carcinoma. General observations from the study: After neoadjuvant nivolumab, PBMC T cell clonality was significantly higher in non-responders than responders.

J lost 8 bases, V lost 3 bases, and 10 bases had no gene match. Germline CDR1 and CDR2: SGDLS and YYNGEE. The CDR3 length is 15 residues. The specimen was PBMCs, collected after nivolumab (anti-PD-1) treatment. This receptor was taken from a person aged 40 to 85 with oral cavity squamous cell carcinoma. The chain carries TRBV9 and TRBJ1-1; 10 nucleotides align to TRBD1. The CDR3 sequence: CASSGAGTGEIEAFF. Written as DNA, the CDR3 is TGTGCCAGCAGCGGGGCCGGGACAGGGGAGATAGAAGCTTTCTTT.